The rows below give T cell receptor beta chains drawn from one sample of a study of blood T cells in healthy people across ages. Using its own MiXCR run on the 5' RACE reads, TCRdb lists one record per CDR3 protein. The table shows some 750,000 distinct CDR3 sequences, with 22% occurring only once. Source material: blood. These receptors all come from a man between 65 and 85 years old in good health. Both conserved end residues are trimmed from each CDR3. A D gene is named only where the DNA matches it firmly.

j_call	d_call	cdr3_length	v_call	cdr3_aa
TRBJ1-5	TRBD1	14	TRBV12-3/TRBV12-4	ASSWEGQSSNQPQH
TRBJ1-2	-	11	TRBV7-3	ASSSNPGYGYT
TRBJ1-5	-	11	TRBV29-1	SVGQGWDQPQH
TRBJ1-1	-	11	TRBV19	ASSIRENTEAF
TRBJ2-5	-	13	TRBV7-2	ASSGAWLPVETQY
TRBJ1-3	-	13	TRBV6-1	ASSEDGRSGNTIY
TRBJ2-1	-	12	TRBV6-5	ASSYGGTNNEQF
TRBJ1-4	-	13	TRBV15	ATSRTLGLDEKLF
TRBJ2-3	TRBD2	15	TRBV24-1	ATSDPTSGRIADTQY
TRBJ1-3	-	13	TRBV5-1	ASTLVGSSGNTIY
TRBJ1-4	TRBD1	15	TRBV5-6	ASSFQMQGARKKKLF
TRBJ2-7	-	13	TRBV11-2	ASTPRAPGEYEQY
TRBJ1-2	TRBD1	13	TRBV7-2	ASSLGTGINYGYT
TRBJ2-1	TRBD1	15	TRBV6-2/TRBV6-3	ASSYQPPGQGVHEQF
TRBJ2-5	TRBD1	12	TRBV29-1	SVGDRGWQETQY
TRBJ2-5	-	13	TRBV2	ASSDSPGDQETQY
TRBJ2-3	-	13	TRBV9	ASSIGSSSTDTQY
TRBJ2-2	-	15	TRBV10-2	ASSESSWTPPDGELF
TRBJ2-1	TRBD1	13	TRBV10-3	AISETGEAYNEQF
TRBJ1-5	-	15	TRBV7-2	ASSSRDPPGSNQPQH
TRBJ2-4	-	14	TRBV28	ASSPRGKKTKNIQY
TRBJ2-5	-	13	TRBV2	ASRGLKGRTGEQY
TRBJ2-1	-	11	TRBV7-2	ASSFEVNNEQF
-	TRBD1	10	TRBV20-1	SATDRGYEQY
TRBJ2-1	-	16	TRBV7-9	ASSSSYSGVPAYNEQF
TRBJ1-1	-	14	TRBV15	ATSRVFGQGGTEAF
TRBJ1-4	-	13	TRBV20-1	SARGAELYNEKLF
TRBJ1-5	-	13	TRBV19	ASSIDRGDNQPQH
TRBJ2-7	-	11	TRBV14	ASSHGRVGEQY
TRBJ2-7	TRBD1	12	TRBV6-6	ASTPTGGLHEQY
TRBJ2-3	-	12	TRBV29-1	SVEQGRGADTQY
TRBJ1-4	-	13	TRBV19	ASRNVRRANEKLF
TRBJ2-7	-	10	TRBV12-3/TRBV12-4	ASSPSSYEQY
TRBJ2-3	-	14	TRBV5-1	ASSRTRGRSTDTQY
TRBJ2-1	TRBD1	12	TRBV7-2	ASSPGQGPNEQF
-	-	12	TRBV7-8	ASSLAISDNEQF
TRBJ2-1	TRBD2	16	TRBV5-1	ASSFELAGSTSYNEQF
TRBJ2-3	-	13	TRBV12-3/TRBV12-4	ASSLLALDGNTQY
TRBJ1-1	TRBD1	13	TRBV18	ASSPQGALNTEAF
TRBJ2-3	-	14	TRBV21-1	ASSKILGLRTDTQY
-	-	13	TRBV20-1	SASYAGEFYNEQF
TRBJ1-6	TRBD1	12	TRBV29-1	SVRGQGSNSPLH
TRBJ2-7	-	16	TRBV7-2	ASSLIGQEERGSYEQY
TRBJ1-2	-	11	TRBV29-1	SVDSWGGYGYT
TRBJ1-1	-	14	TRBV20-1	SARPPRGGGLTEAF
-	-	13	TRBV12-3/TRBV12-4	ASRVDSLRYNEQF
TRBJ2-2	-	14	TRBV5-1	ASSLSEVRNTGELF
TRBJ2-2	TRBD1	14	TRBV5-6	ASSKTGALDTGELF
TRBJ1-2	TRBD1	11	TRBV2	ASTEGQGQGYT
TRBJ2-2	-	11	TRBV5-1	ASSYGDAGELF
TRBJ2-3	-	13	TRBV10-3	AVSENAGRSDTQY
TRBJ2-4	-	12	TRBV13	ASSLTLGVDIQY
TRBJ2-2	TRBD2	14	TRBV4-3	ASSPRSGGITGELF
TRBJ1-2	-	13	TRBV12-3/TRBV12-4	ASSPEVEAYYGYT
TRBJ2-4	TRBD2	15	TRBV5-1	ASSGGTSGRNENIQY
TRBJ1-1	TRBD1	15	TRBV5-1	ASSKEGTGDGNTEAF
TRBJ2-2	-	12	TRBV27	ASSTGPNTGELF